Below, one TCR beta chain is given with its context. Its antigen is currently unknown. Focal radiation with ipilimumab CTLA-4 blockade was given to patients with chemo-refractory metastatic non-small-cell lung cancer. The V gene lost 3 bases and the J gene lost 3 bases, with 6 bases spanning the gap. CDR1 LNHDA and CDR2 SQIVND come from the germline V gene (reference sequence). The length of the CDR3 is 12 residues. This entry comes from a study of radiotherapy plus CTLA-4 blockade in lung cancer. Study background: Overall, around 18% of patients showed an objective response, while around 34% attained disease control.

TCRdb's copy holds only in-frame clones and misses some; the assay was immunoSEQ multiplex PCR. This sample carries about 25,000 clones, over 70% of them seen once, and the ten largest clones take more than 3.5%. Study findings and constraints: Clones of tumor-derived TCRs expanded in blood after radiotherapy plus ipilimumab.

This receptor was obtained from a human donor with non-small cell lung cancer who had stable disease on radiotherapy plus ipilimumab. The chain employs TRBV19 and TRBJ2-7; D is ambiguous. The sample in question was peripheral blood, obtained from a patient treated with radiotherapy plus ipilimumab. CDR3 amino acids: CASSIDGYEQYF. The CDR3 DNA follows: TGTGCCAGTAGTATTGACGGCTACGAGCAGTACTTC.